Listed below are T cell receptor beta chains from one sample, sequenced in a study of T cells expressing NK-cell markers. After re-calling the 5' RACE reads, TCRdb lists one entry per CDR3 protein, DNA absent. Its listing shows 200,000 to 300,000 distinct CDR3 sequences. Sequenced material: blood T cells: a sorted CD56 or NKG2C T cell subset, CD4+ or CD8+ T cells, or bulk PBMC T cells (not recorded which). These receptors all stem from a woman aged 18 to 75 in good health. CDR3s include the opening cysteine and the closing phenylalanine or tryptophan.

>TRBJ2-5|TRBV10-3
CAISENPGPAETQYF
>TRBJ1-3|TRBV6-5
CASSYAGPGNTIYF
>TRBJ1-1|TRBV20-1
CSARERTLNTEAFF
>TRBJ2-5|TRBV29-1
CSVEGSAGSEETQYF
>TRBJ1-2|TRBV20-1
CSALTLDRIANYGYTF
>TRBJ1-3|TRBV4-3
CASSQELGQGASGNTIYF
>TRBJ2-1|TRBV19
CASSPWGNNRNNEQFF
>TRBJ2-5|TRBV15
CATTRRGYQETQYF
>TRBJ2-5|TRBV25-1
CASRKQGDRGGLETQYF
>TRBJ2-3|TRBV10-3
CAISVAGNTDTQYF
>TRBJ2-2|TRBV20-1
CSARAGSGSPDTGELFF
>TRBJ2-3|TRBV7-2
CASSLQTSGYYTDTQYF
>TRBJ2-1|TRBV6-1
CATHTLLSSYNEQFF
>TRBJ1-1|TRBV7-2
CASKPLWDTEAFF
>TRBJ2-3|TRBV12-3/TRBV12-4
CASKRQVDTDTQYF
>TRBJ2-2|TRBV23-1
CASSRDRGTGELFF
>TRBJ2-1|TRBV20-1
CSARQGANYNEQFF
>TRBJ1-4|TRBV29-1
CSVGTANEKLFF
>TRBJ2-7|TRBV3-1
CASSQGTSGSYEQYF
>TRBJ1-3|TRBV29-1
CSVEPRTNTIYF
>TRBJ2-1|TRBV24-1
CATSDTRTEGYNEQFF
>TRBJ2-6|TRBV11-2
CASRFPGQGANVLTF
>TRBJ2-5|TRBV5-4
CASSTHPRPQYF
>TRBJ2-3|TRBV11-2
CASSPLGGGLNTDTQYF
>TRBJ2-7|TRBV5-1
CASSLGPTYEQYF
>TRBJ2-3|TRBV20-1
CSVPGQVTDTQYF
>TRBJ2-7|TRBV5-4
CASSSSGSGILYEQYF
>TRBJ2-1|TRBV5-1
CASGGAGRRGGSAYNEQFF
>TRBJ1-4|TRBV27
CASSSSRADYEKLFF
>TRBJ2-3|TRBV7-3
CASSPPITDTQYF
>TRBJ2-7|TRBV5-8
CASSFRGAVSYEQYF
>TRBJ1-2|TRBV20-1
CSASLRDGAPNGYTF
>TRBJ2-6|TRBV4-2
CASSQVASGSGANVLTF
>TRBJ2-3|TRBV6-1
CASRMDRVDTQYF
>TRBJ2-3|TRBV11-2
CASSSGTRGTQYF
>TRBJ1-6|TRBV11-2
CASSLGLAGPIYNSPLHF
>TRBJ2-3|TRBV4-3
CASSHSGTGTDTQYF
>TRBJ2-1|TRBV3-1
CASSQGLAGGEQFF